These 10 T cell receptor beta chains originate from one sample sequenced in a study of blood T cell repertoires in COVID-19. Clones were sequenced by immunoSEQ multiplex PCR, and TCRdb holds only the in-frame ones, with some missing. The table has around 220,000 clones, approximately 80% seen once. Sequenced sample: peripheral blood. The receptor set was obtained from a man aged 30 to 45 with active or convalescent COVID-19.

The rearrangement links TRBV5-1 to TRBJ2-7; 8 bases align to TRBD1. The ends lost 0 bases at V and 7 bases at J; junction bases unmatched: 6. The CDR3 is made up of 14 amino acids. CDR1 is SGHRS, CDR2 YFSETQ, per germline. Here the CDR3 reads CASSLAQGAREQYF. The CDR3 DNA sequence: TGCGCCAGCAGCTTGGCCCAGGGGGCGAGGGAGCAGTACTTC.

This chain joins TRBV30 and TRBJ1-4; 8 bases match TRBD1. The CDR3 loop spans 14 amino acids. Germline CDR1 is GTSNPN and CDR2 is SVGIG (reference sequence). V lost 6 bases and J lost 6; bases outside the gene matches: 9. Here the CDR3 reads CACSTGGRDEKLFF. In DNA form, the CDR3 reads TGTGCCTGCTCAACAGGGGGAAGGGATGAAAAACTGTTTTTT.

This sequence joins TRBV6-5 and TRBJ2-7, with a tentative D call TRBD2 (5 bases). Per the germline V gene, CDR1 is MNHEY and CDR2 is SVGAGI. This CDR3 is built from 11 residues. V was trimmed by 8 bases and J by 1 base, leaving 6 bases between them. The CDR3 nucleotides read TGTGCCAGCTGGAGGTCCTACGAGCAGTACTTC. Its translation: CASWRSYEQYF.

This chain connects TRBV29-1 to TRBJ2-2; no definite D call. The CDR3 spans 12 residues. The germline CDR1 and CDR2 sequences are SQVTM and ANQGSEA. V was pared by 7 bases and J by 0 bases, with 6 bases between. The CDR3 spells CSGAANTGELFF. Written as DNA, the CDR3 is TGCAGCGGGGCCGCGAACACCGGGGAGCTGTTTTTT.

The chain uses TRBV11-2 and TRBJ1-5; D remains unclear. The germline gives CDR1 SGHAT, CDR2 FQNNGV. The CDR3 totals 10 residues. V was pared by 8 bases and J by 9 bases, with 8 bases between. The CDR3 DNA reads as TGTGCCAGCCCCTTCCGGCCCCAGCATTTT. Protein: CASPFRPQHF.

CDR3 region: CASSPSQNEKLFF. CDR3 DNA: TGTGCCAGCAGTCCTAGTCAAAATGAAAAACTGTTTTTT. J is TRBJ1-4 and V is TRBV7-7; D remains unclear. CDR1 is SSHAT and CDR2 is FNYEAQ in the germline V gene (reference sequence). Trimming shortened V by 6 bases and J by 5 bases, and 10 bases separated the two germline ends. The length of the CDR3 is 13 residues.

The V and J genes are TRBV13 and TRBJ1-1; perhaps TRBD1 as D (6 bases). The CDR3 extends over 16 amino acids. V was pared by 5 bases and J by 1 base, with 17 bases between. CDR1 is PRHDT, CDR2 FYEKMQ, per germline (reference sequence). The CDR3 here is CASSPRSGAGNTEAFF. CDR3 nucleotide sequence: TGTGCCAGCAGCCCCCGATCAGGGGCAGGGAACACTGAAGCTTTCTTT.

The genes are TRBV11-2 and TRBJ2-7, with D possibly TRBD1 on 5 matching bases. Trimming left V 1 base short and J 3 bases short, with 7 bases between. CDR1 is SGHAT, CDR2 FQNNGV, per germline. CDR3 length: 13 amino acids. CDR3 nucleotide sequence: TGTGCCAGCAGCTTAGGCAGGGTCTACGAGCAGTACTTC. Protein: CASSLGRVYEQYF. Full variable domain (outside the CDR3, taken from reference TRBV11-2 and TRBJ2-7): EAGVAQSPRYKIIEKRQSVAFWCNPISGHATLYWYQQILGQGPKLLIQFQNNGVVDDSQLPKDRFSAERLKGVDSTLKIQPAKLEDSAVYLCASSLGRVYEQYFGPGTRLTVT.

This chain uses TRBV7-9 with TRBJ2-7; 9 nucleotides align to TRBD1. The trim removed 5 bases at V and 4 bases at J, leaving 6 bases unmatched. Germline CDR1 is SEHNR and CDR2 is FQNEAQ (reference sequence). This CDR3 is 14 amino acids long. CDR3 sequence reads: CASSVRDRVYEQYF. DNA for the CDR3: TGTGCCAGCAGCGTCCGGGACAGGGTATACGAGCAGTACTTC.

In this sample, this clone turned up a few times. The CDR3 is CASSFSAQGEEFF. The CDR3 coding sequence is TGTGCCAGCAGTTTTTCAGCGCAGGGGGAGGAGTTCTTC. The chain joins TRBV28 to TRBJ2-1; a possible D gene is TRBD1 (7 bases). Germline V CDR1 and CDR2: MDHEN, SYDVKM. There are 13 residues in the CDR3. V was shortened by 3 bases and J by 14 bases, with 17 bases between the two germline ends.